Sequencing of this T cell receptor (beta chain) was carried out in a study of cytomegalovirus exposure and HLA in healthy donors. Regarding the study as a whole: The authors judged a highly shared variant cluster likely a sequencing artifact.

CDR3 length: 13 residues. Germline V gene data show CDR1 as LNHDA and CDR2 as SQIVND (reference sequence). V dropped 5 bases and J dropped 4 bases, with 9 bases sitting between them. The PCR used 60 Vbeta and 13 Jbeta primers. Per the authors' pipeline: In a later analysis, the count reached approximately 80 million unique TCR beta chains, with about 12 million shared. Sequencing used immunoSEQ multiplex PCR; TCRdb keeps in-frame clones, though not all of them. The D gene and trimming were derived from the DNA, and the V and J assignments and clone size from that table. The sample shows 40,000 to 50,000 clones, approximately 65% of them seen only once. The table lists this clone with a few counts. Its cognate antigen is unknown.

The V and J genes are TRBV19 and TRBJ1-5; D perhaps matches TRBD1 (6 bases). The material sequenced was PBMCs. The receptor was isolated from a man between 25 and 39 years old in good health and CMV-seronegative. CDR3 region: CASSGRGNQPQHF. The CDR3 nucleotides read TGTGCCAGTAGTGGCAGGGGAAATCAGCCCCAGCATTTT.